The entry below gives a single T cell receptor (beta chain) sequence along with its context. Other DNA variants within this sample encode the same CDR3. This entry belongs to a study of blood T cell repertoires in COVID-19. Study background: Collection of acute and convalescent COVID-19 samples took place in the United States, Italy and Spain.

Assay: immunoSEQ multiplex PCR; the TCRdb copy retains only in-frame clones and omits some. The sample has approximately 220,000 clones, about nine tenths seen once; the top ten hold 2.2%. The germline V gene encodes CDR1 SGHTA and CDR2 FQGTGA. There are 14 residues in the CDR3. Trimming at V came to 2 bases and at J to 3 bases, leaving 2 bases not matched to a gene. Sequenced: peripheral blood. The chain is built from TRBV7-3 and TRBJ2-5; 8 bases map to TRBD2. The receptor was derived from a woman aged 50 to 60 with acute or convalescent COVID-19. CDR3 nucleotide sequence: TGTGCCAGCAGCTTAGCGGGGGGTAAAGAGACCCAGTACTTC. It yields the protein CASSLAGGKETQYF.